A single sample gave rise to the 15 T cell receptor beta chains below, sequenced in a study of T cell responses to AZD1222 COVID-19 vaccine. Sequencing was performed with immunoSEQ multiplex PCR; in TCRdb, only in-frame clones are kept and a portion is missing. The sample carries about 130,000 clones, roughly 92% recorded once. The sample consisted of peripheral blood, taken 28 days after the second AZD1222 dose. These receptors all stem from an adult who received the AZD1222 COVID-19 vaccine.

V usage is TRBV30 and J usage is TRBJ1-2; D remains unclear. Trimming left V 0 bases short and J 8 bases short, with 13 bases between. CDR1 is GTSNPN and CDR2 is SVGIG in the germline V gene (reference sequence). The CDR3 is 13 residues long. The CDR3 reads CAWSVRGPGGYTF. The CDR3 coding sequence is TGTGCCTGGAGTGTAAGAGGGCCGGGGGGCTACACCTTC.

The rearrangement joins TRBV5-8 to TRBJ1-4; maybe TRBD1 (6 bases). The CDR3 contains 15 residues. Germline CDR1 and CDR2: SGHTS and YDEGEE. Between the trimmed V and J ends, which lost 5 bases and 7 bases, there was a span of 18 bases. Written as DNA, the CDR3 is TGTGCCAGCAGTATTCGACAGGCCCCGGGTGAAAAACTGTTTTTT. Encoded protein: CASSIRQAPGEKLFF.

The chain employs TRBV15 and TRBJ1-4, with D hard to call. The CDR3 is made up of 15 amino acids. V was shortened by 0 bases and J by 7 bases, with 12 bases between the two germline ends. The germline CDR1 and CDR2 sequences are LNHNV and YYDKDF (reference sequence). The CDR3 is CATSRDRSVGEKLFF. In DNA form, the CDR3 reads TGTGCCACCAGCAGAGATAGGAGCGTCGGTGAAAAACTGTTTTTT.

The chain recombines TRBV7-8 with TRBJ2-7; tentatively, D is TRBD2 (6 bases). V lost 2 bases and J lost 2, with 22 bases in between. Germline assignment: CDR1 SGHVS and CDR2 FQNEAQ. The CDR3 consists of 18 residues. CDR3: CASSLIGGVRSSPYEQYF. The CDR3 nucleotides read TGTGCCAGCAGCTTAATCGGCGGGGTACGTAGTTCTCCCTACGAGCAGTACTTC.

The V call is TRBV6-5, the J call TRBJ1-1; D uncertain. Germline V CDR1 and CDR2: MNHEY, SVGAGI. Deletions cut 7 bases from V and 3 bases from J, with 12 bases between. There are 13 residues in the CDR3. CDR3 bases: TGTGCCAGCAATCCTAAAAGGGACACTGAAGCTTTCTTT. Its protein is CASNPKRDTEAFF.

This clone was found once. This chain links TRBV30 with TRBJ1-4; D not resolved. Trimming cost V 3 bases and J 8 bases, with 13 bases left between them. In germline, CDR1 is GTSNPN, CDR2 SVGIG (reference sequence). This CDR3 has 13 residues. The chain's CDR3 is CAWRLRRNEKLFF. For the CDR3, the DNA is TGTGCCTGGAGGTTACGACGGAACGAAAAACTGTTTTTT.

This clone has more than one count but fewer than ten. The chain recombines TRBV11-2 with TRBJ1-2, with D unresolved. Looked up from germline, CDR1 is SGHAT and CDR2 is FQNNGV. This CDR3 spans 13 amino acids. Between the trimmed V and J ends, which lost 2 bases and 4 bases, there was a span of 8 bases. CDR3 region: CASSLTDFYGYTF. In DNA form, the CDR3 reads TGTGCCAGCAGCTTAACAGACTTCTATGGCTACACCTTC.

The chain uses TRBV7-2 and TRBJ1-6, with 7 bases matching TRBD1. V lost 3 bases, J lost 5 bases, and 4 bases stayed unmatched. CDR1 and CDR2 from the germline V gene are SGHTA and FQGNSA. The CDR3 runs to 15 residues. The CDR3 sequence: CASSFDRANNSPLHF. The CDR3 bases are TGTGCCAGCAGCTTTGACAGGGCGAATAATTCACCCCTCCACTTT.

The chain has TRBV12-3 or TRBV12-4 and TRBJ2-7; D is possibly TRBD1 (6 bases). The CDR3 runs to 13 residues. Deletions cut 2 bases from V and 6 bases from J, with 11 bases between. The CDR3 loop reads CASSLLQGLEQYF. The CDR3 coding sequence is TGTGCCAGCAGTTTACTCCAGGGGCTCGAGCAGTACTTC.

The chain joins TRBV7-8 to TRBJ1-1, with D uncertain. The CDR3 loop spans 14 amino acids. V was pared by 2 bases and J by 4 bases, with 11 bases between. Germline V gene sequence: CDR1 SGHVS, CDR2 FQNEAQ. The CDR3 region has the DNA TGTGCCAGCAGCTTAATGGGGAAAGGCACTGAAGCTTTCTTT. Amino acid sequence: CASSLMGKGTEAFF.

The gene calls are TRBV3-1 (or the pseudogene TRBV3-2) and TRBJ2-1; no reliable D call. CDR1 LGHDT and CDR2 YNNKEL come from the germline V gene (reference sequence). V was clipped by 2 bases and J by 0 bases, with 11 bases between them. This CDR3 has 16 amino acids. The CDR3 nucleotides read TGTGCCAGCAGCCAACTCGGCCTAGTCTCCTACAATGAGCAGTTCTTC. Residues: CASSQLGLVSYNEQFF.

The rearrangement joins TRBV30 to TRBJ2-1; 12 nucleotides align to TRBD2. Trimming cost V 4 bases and J 9 bases; bases outside gene matches: 4. Germline V gives CDR1 GTSNPN, CDR2 SVGIG (reference sequence). The CDR3 is made up of 13 amino acids. CDR3 sequence (DNA): TGTGCCTGGATCCTAGCGGGGGGGGTTGAGCAGTTCTTC. It yields the protein CAWILAGGVEQFF.

The CDR3 reads CASSPRPGTTKNIQYF. The DNA for the CDR3 is TGTGCCAGCAGCCCACGTCCCGGGACGACCAAAAACATTCAGTACTTC. The chain couples TRBV7-8 to TRBJ2-4, with D perhaps being TRBD1 or TRBD2 (5 bases each). The germline gives CDR1 SGHVS, CDR2 FQNEAQ. The CDR3 runs to 16 residues. The ends were cut back, 5 bases at V and 2 bases at J, with 16 bases in the middle.

The chain carries TRBV7-2 and TRBJ2-2; TRBD1 might be the D (6 bases). The CDR3 runs 13 residues. Trimming took 6 bases from V and 7 from J, leaving 12 bases between them. The germline V gene encodes CDR1 SGHTA and CDR2 FQGNSA. CDR3 sequence: CASRTGMDGELFF. CDR3 sequence (DNA): TGTGCCAGCAGAACAGGGATGGACGGGGAGCTGTTTTTT.

This clone was found once. The genes are TRBV9 and TRBJ2-5; D is undetermined. The CDR3 covers 14 residues. Trimming removed 4 bases from V and 4 bases from J, with 14 bases in between. CDR1 and CDR2 from the germline V gene are SGDLS and YYNGEE. The CDR3 DNA reads TGTGCCAGCAGCCCGGAACCGTCGGGAGAGACCCAGTACTTC. Translation: CASSPEPSGETQYF.